These 26 T cell receptor beta chains were all obtained from the same sample, sequenced in a study of blood T cells in healthy people across ages. Sample-barcoded 5' priming and a J-beta primer mix drove a second PCR of roughly 7 to 11 cycles. TCRdb reprocessed the 5' RACE reads with MiXCR, giving one entry per CDR3 protein. In the table there are around 1,600,000 distinct CDR3 sequences, approximately 43% of which are singletons. The sequenced sample was blood. The receptors were sampled from a woman under 30 in good health.

V usage is TRBV29-1 and J usage is TRBJ2-4, with D tentatively TRBD2 (6 bases). The J call is in doubt because the DNA end fits TRBJ2-7 better. CDR1 and CDR2 from the germline V gene are SQVTM and ANQGSEA. The CDR3 runs to 16 residues. CDR3 in amino acids: CSVEAPVGGVRGEQYF. The DNA for the CDR3 is TGCAGCGTTGAAGCTCCCGTGGGAGGAGTGCGTGGCGAGCAGTACTTC.

This sequence joins TRBV29-1 and TRBJ1-2; D ambiguous. The V end lost 2 bases, the J end lost 0 bases, and 10 bases lay between the germline ends. This CDR3 region has 14 residues. The germline V gene has CDR1 SQVTM and CDR2 ANQGSEA. The DNA for the CDR3 is TGCAGCGTTGAACCTAACAGAGCTAACTATGGCTACACCTTC. It codes for CSVEPNRANYGYTF.

CDR3 sequence: CASSGQGGFEKLFF. The CDR3 bases are TGTGCCAGCAGCGGACAGGGAGGATTTGAAAAACTGTTTTTT. The chain carries TRBV7-9 and TRBJ1-4; 8 bases fit TRBD1. With V trimmed by 5 bases and J by 7 bases, 6 bases remained unmatched. The CDR3 has 14 residues. Per germline, CDR1 SEHNR and CDR2 FQNEAQ (reference sequence).

In regard to this clonotype: Germline and junction disagree at one end, which may indicate a read error. The chain couples TRBV9 to TRBJ2-1; 9 bases match TRBD2. The CDR3 totals 17 residues. The germline V gene encodes CDR1 SGDLS and CDR2 YYNGEE. CDR3 amino acids: CTSSVGLRGGRGNEQFF. The CDR3 nucleotides read TGTACCAGCAGCGTAGGTTTGCGGGGGGGCCGCGGTAATGAGCAGTTCTTC.

This sequence joins TRBV28 and TRBJ2-1, with 9 bases matching TRBD2. This CDR3 spans 16 amino acids. Germline V gene sequence: CDR1 MDHEN, CDR2 SYDVKM. V shed 2 bases, J shed 4 bases, and the junction held 6 bases outside the gene matches. The chain's CDR3 is CASSLPSTSGYNEQFF. For the CDR3, the DNA is TGTGCCAGCAGTTTACCGTCGACTAGCGGTTACAATGAGCAGTTCTTC.

This chain uses TRBV25-1 with TRBJ1-2; tentative D call: TRBD1 (5 bases). There are 12 residues in the CDR3. Germline V lookup: CDR1 MGHDK, CDR2 SYGVNS. V dropped 3 bases and J dropped 11 bases, with 13 bases sitting between them. CDR3 in amino acids: CASSEDWGGYTF. CDR3 sequence (DNA): TGTGCCAGCAGTGAGGATTGGGGGGGGTACACCTTC.

V is TRBV6-5 and J is TRBJ1-2; TRBD1 matches 7 bases. J was trimmed by 4 bases and V by 2 bases; bases with no gene match: 10. Germline assignment: CDR1 MNHEY and CDR2 SVGAGI. The CDR3 spans 16 residues. The chain's CDR3 is CASSYLRTGGSYGYTF. The CDR3 nucleotides are TGTGCCAGCAGTTACCTTCGGACAGGCGGATCCTATGGCTACACCTTC.

V is TRBV29-1 and J is TRBJ1-1, with unresolved D. V was pared by 0 bases and J by 10 bases, with 9 bases between. Germline assignment: CDR1 SQVTM and CDR2 ANQGSEA. The CDR3 runs to 11 residues. The CDR3 DNA reads TGCAGCGTTGAAGAAGCAGTGGTAGCTTTCTTT. Protein sequence: CSVEEAVVAFF.

This clonotype was observed a few times. The chain is built from TRBV20-1 and TRBJ2-5; possibly TRBD2 for D (5 bases). The CDR3 consists of 15 residues. V lost 2 bases, J lost 3 bases, and 16 bases lay in between. Per the germline V gene, CDR1 is DFQATT and CDR2 is SNEGSKA (reference sequence). CDR3 sequence (DNA): TGCAGTGCTAGACCCTTCACTAGTGCCGAAGAGACCCAGTACTTC. Its translation is CSARPFTSAEETQYF.

This chain connects TRBV7-2 to TRBJ1-6; D call uncertain. Germline V lookup: CDR1 SGHTA, CDR2 FQGNSA. This CDR3 spans 19 amino acids. The V gene lost 9 bases and the J gene lost 4 bases, with 28 bases spanning the gap. Here the CDR3 DNA reads TGTGCCAGTAGCCCCCAAGCTATAATTGGCGGCAGATATAATTCACCCCTCCACTTT. This translates into CASSPQAIIGGRYNSPLHF.

This clonotype was recorded a few times. The chain joins TRBV12-5 to TRBJ2-1; 9 bases fit TRBD2. V dropped 3 bases and J dropped 4; count of bases not matched to a gene: 7. Germline V gene data show CDR1 as LGHNT and CDR2 as FRNRAP. The CDR3 length is 16 residues. The CDR3 DNA is TGTGCTAGTGGTTTTGCTAGCGGGAACGTTTACAATGAGCAGTTCTTC. It translates to CASGFASGNVYNEQFF.

The rearrangement joins TRBV29-1 to TRBJ2-1; TRBD2 matches 9 bases. In germline, CDR1 is SQVTM, CDR2 ANQGSEA. V lost 6 bases and J lost 0; bases outside the gene matches: 3. The CDR3 is 14 residues long. The CDR3 nucleotides read TGCAGCGTCCGTAGCGGGAGCTCCTACAATGAGCAGTTCTTC. This encodes CSVRSGSSYNEQFF.

This clonotype has only a few counts. The chain employs TRBV4-2 and TRBJ1-1; TRBD1 might be the D (5 bases). Germline CDR1 LGHNA, CDR2 YNFKEQ. The CDR3 sequence is 15 residues long. Trimming removed 0 bases at V and 3 bases at J, with 11 bases between. The CDR3 protein is CASSQDPRVDTEAFF. The CDR3 DNA is TGTGCCAGCAGCCAAGATCCCAGGGTGGACACTGAAGCTTTCTTT.

This clonotype was picked up a small number of times. The chain has TRBV7-9 and TRBJ2-5; 8 bases match TRBD1. Trimming took 2 bases from V and 3 from J; bases not matched to a gene: 2. The CDR3 covers 14 residues. Germline CDR1 SEHNR, CDR2 FQNEAQ (reference sequence). CDR3 sequence reads: CASSLMTGEETQYF. CDR3 sequence (DNA): TGTGCCAGCAGCTTAATGACAGGGGAAGAGACCCAGTACTTC.

In this sample, this clonotype turned up a few times. This chain joins TRBV5-1 and TRBJ2-3, with D perhaps matching TRBD2 (5 bases). V was clipped by 4 bases and J by 4 bases, with 10 bases between them. The CDR3 runs to 13 residues. Germline V gives CDR1 SGHRS, CDR2 YFSETQ. The CDR3 sequence is CASSAQRSDTQYF. Here the CDR3 DNA reads TGCGCCAGCAGCGCACAGCGGTCAGATACGCAGTATTTT.

The gene calls are TRBV28 and TRBJ2-7, with D possibly TRBD2 on 5 matching bases. The CDR3 spans 13 residues. With 5 bases removed from V and 1 base from J, the gap between germline ends came to 9 bases. CDR1 and CDR2 from the germline V gene are MDHEN and SYDVKM. The CDR3 DNA reads as TGTGCCAGCAGTGTGAGGGAATCCTACGAGCAGTACTTC. Amino acid sequence: CASSVRESYEQYF.

The rearrangement joins TRBV6-5 to TRBJ2-7; 9 nucleotides agree with TRBD2. Germline lookup yields CDR1 MNHEY and CDR2 SVGAGI. The CDR3 is 16 residues long. V gave up 6 bases and J gave up 1 base; unmatched junction bases: 10. The CDR3 sequence: CASRRLSGGASYEQYF. For the CDR3, the DNA is TGTGCCAGCAGGCGTCTTAGCGGGGGCGCTTCCTACGAGCAGTACTTC.

The chain carries TRBV20-1 and TRBJ1-5; D remains unclear. The CDR3 is 13 residues long. Trimming removed 1 base from V and 10 bases from J, with 14 bases in between. Germline values: CDR1 DFQATT, CDR2 SNEGSKA (reference sequence). The CDR3 spells CSARATISGPQHF. The CDR3 DNA sequence: TGCAGTGCTAGAGCCACGATATCTGGTCCCCAGCATTTT.

V usage is TRBV18 and J usage is TRBJ2-3; D unclear. The CDR3 runs to 15 residues. Germline-derived CDR1 and CDR2 are KGHSH and LQKENI. Trimming cost V 3 bases and J 2 bases, with 12 bases left between them. DNA for the CDR3: TGTGCCAGCTCACCGCCGGCCCGCGCCACAGATACGCAGTATTTT. This gives the protein CASSPPARATDTQYF. Based on the CDR3 plus reference TRBV18 and TRBJ2-3, the full variable domain is NAGVMQNPRHLVRRRGQEARLRCSPMKGHSHVYWYRQLPEEGLKFMVYLQKENIIDESGMPKERFSAEFPKEGPSILRIQQVVRGDSAAYFCASSPPARATDTQYFGPGTRLTVL.

The rearrangement links TRBV27 to TRBJ1-1; unclear D gene. This CDR3 is 15 amino acids long. CDR1 MNHEY and CDR2 SMNVEV come from the germline V gene (reference sequence). V was cut by 5 bases and J by 2 bases, with 15 bases left in between. CDR3 residues: CASSTRIGSNTEAFF. In DNA, the CDR3 is TGTGCCAGCAGTACCCGTATCGGTTCTAACACTGAAGCTTTCTTT.

Of note for this clonotype: A much larger clone lies one base from this, so it may be a read error. The chain recombines TRBV5-8 with TRBJ2-1; 8 bases line up with TRBD1. Near its end, the DNA agrees better with TRBJ2-7, so the J call may be wrong. This CDR3 region has 15 residues. The germline gives CDR1 SGHTS, CDR2 YDEGEE. The CDR3 DNA reads TGTGCCAGCAGACACACAGGGGGTTCCTACAATGAGCAGTACTTC. Protein sequence: CASRHTGGSYNEQYF.

This clonotype has more than one count but fewer than ten. The J gene is TRBJ2-5, the V gene TRBV7-2; 8 bases map to TRBD1. The closer fit of TRBJ2-7 to the DNA end suggests the J call may be wrong. Germline V gene sequence: CDR1 SGHTA, CDR2 FQGNSA. The CDR3 runs 15 residues. The CDR3 region has the DNA TGTGCCAGCAGCTTAGGGATAGGACAGGGCCGCGAGCAGTACTTC. This encodes CASSLGIGQGREQYF.

DNA of the CDR3: TGTGCCAGCAGCTTAGGATTAAACCGACTTCTCGAGCAGTACTTC. This translates into CASSLGLNRLLEQYF. The chain combines TRBV11-2 with TRBJ2-7; D uncertain. This CDR3 is built from 15 residues. Germline V gene lookup returns CDR1 SGHAT and CDR2 FQNNGV. Deletions cut 1 base from V and 6 bases from J, with 16 bases between. Full variable domain (missing parts from reference TRBV11-2 and TRBJ2-7): EAGVAQSPRYKIIEKRQSVAFWCNPISGHATLYWYQQILGQGPKLLIQFQNNGVVDDSQLPKDRFSAERLKGVDSTLKIQPAKLEDSAVYLCASSLGLNRLLEQYFGPGTRLTVT.

The chain joins TRBV7-2 to TRBJ1-1, with 7 bases fitting TRBD1. The trim removed 5 bases at V and 1 base at J, leaving 7 bases unmatched. Per the germline V gene, CDR1 is SGHTA and CDR2 is FQGNSA. The CDR3 consists of 15 residues. Here the CDR3 DNA reads TGTGCCAGCAGCCCCCGGCGGACAGGGAACACTGAAGCTTTCTTT. Translated, it gives CASSPRRTGNTEAFF.

This clonotype showed up just a few times. The V call is TRBV3-1, the J call TRBJ2-7; TRBD2 matches at 7 bases. J was trimmed by 5 bases and V by 3 bases; bases with no gene match: 7. Germline V gene data show CDR1 as LGHDT and CDR2 as YNNKEL (reference sequence). The CDR3 consists of 14 residues. The CDR3 sequence: CASSHPSGHDEQYF. The CDR3 nucleotides read TGTGCCAGCAGCCATCCTAGCGGTCACGACGAGCAGTACTTC.

The chain carries TRBV4-1 and TRBJ2-6, with 7 bases identical to TRBD1. J was trimmed by 0 bases and V by 1 base; bases with no gene match: 3. The CDR3 totals 17 residues. CDR1 and CDR2 from the germline V gene are MGHRA and YSYEKL. CDR3 nucleotide sequence: TGCGCCAGCAGCCAAGGAAACAGGGGCTCTGGGGCCAACGTCCTGACTTTC. It translates to CASSQGNRGSGANVLTF.